These T cell receptor beta chains were read from a single sample in a study of T cells in Graves' hyperthyroidism and ophthalmopathy. TCRdb re-called the multiplex PCR reads with MiXCR, one entry per CDR3 protein. The sample comprises more than 500,000 distinct CDR3 sequences, 35% to 55% of which are singletons, and roughly 20% rests with the top ten. The sample taken for sequencing was peripheral blood or thyroid tissue (not recorded which). The source is an adult woman with Graves' disease, either hyperthyroidism or ophthalmopathy (not recorded which). The CDR3 runs from the conserved cysteine through the conserved F or W. D genes are given only for firm matches. Where a row states a size, it is once, few, many or the class of an expanded clone; other rows omit it.

clone_size	v_call	d_call	j_call	cdr3_nt	cdr3_aa
many	TRBV4-1	TRBD2	TRBJ2-7	TGCGCCAGCAGCCAGACGACTAGCGAGCACTACGAGCAGTACTTC	CASSQTTSEHYEQYF
many	TRBV9	-	TRBJ2-7	TGTGCCAGCAGCGTTGGACTTCCCAGCTCCTACGAGCAGTACTTC	CASSVGLPSSYEQYF
-	TRBV7-2	-	TRBJ1-2	TGTGCCAGCAGCTTAGGGCCACGGGGAGCCTACTACACCTTC	CASSLGPRGAYYTF
-	TRBV2	-	TRBJ1-5	TGTGCCAGCAGTGCTAGCGGGAGTGAGACCCAGCATTTT	CASSASGSETQHF
many	TRBV30	TRBD2	TRBJ2-5	TGTGCCTGGAGCCCCGGGACTAGCGAAGGAGAGACCCAGTACTTC	CAWSPGTSEGETQYF
-	TRBV12-3/TRBV12-4	-	TRBJ1-1	TGTGCCAGCAGTGGGGGGCCTTCCTCAATGAACACTGAAGCTTTCTTT	CASSGGPSSMNTEAFF
-	TRBV4-1	-	TRBJ1-2	TGCGCCAGCAGCCCCAAGGGAGGTGGCTACACCTTC	CASSPKGGGYTF
many	TRBV7-8	TRBD1	TRBJ2-7	TGTGCCAGCAGCTTATTACCAGGGGGAATGCGGTACTTC	CASSLLPGGMRYF
many	TRBV2	TRBD1	TRBJ2-2	TGTGCCACCAAGACAGGGGCGAACACCGGGGAGCTGTTTTTT	CATKTGANTGELFF
-	TRBV7-9	-	TRBJ2-7	TGTGCCAGCAGCGACGGGCCAGCGGACCCTTACGAGCAGTACTTC	CASSDGPADPYEQYF
many	TRBV13	-	TRBJ2-7	TGTGCCAGCAGCAGTGAAAACCGAGCCTACGAGCAGTACTTC	CASSSENRAYEQYF
medium-sized	TRBV25-1	-	TRBJ1-2	TGTGCCAGCAGTCCCGCAGGGGCGGGGGGCTACACCTTC	CASSPAGAGGYTF
many	TRBV4-2	TRBD2	TRBJ2-7	TGTGCCACCGAGCGGTCCCGAACATCGGGAGGGCAGTACTTC	CATERSRTSGGQYF
-	TRBV7-9	TRBD2	TRBJ2-5	TGTGCCAGCAGCTTAGTACGACTAGCGGGAATGGAGACCCAGTACTTC	CASSLVRLAGMETQYF
many	TRBV12-3/TRBV12-4	-	TRBJ1-5	TGTGCCAGCAGTCGGGGAAGTCGGTATCAGCCCCAGCATTTT	CASSRGSRYQPQHF
-	TRBV12-3/TRBV12-4	-	TRBJ1-5	TGTGCCAGCAGTCCAGATGACGGGTATCAGCCCCAGCATTTT	CASSPDDGYQPQHF
many	TRBV12-3/TRBV12-4	-	TRBJ1-1	TGTGCCAGCACCGACGCGGGAGATGGGGACACTGAAGCTTTCTTT	CASTDAGDGDTEAFF
many	TRBV7-9	-	TRBJ2-3	TGTGCCAGCAGCTACCGGGGTACGATTAGCACAGATACGCAGTATTTT	CASSYRGTISTDTQYF
-	TRBV19	-	TRBJ1-5	TGTGCCAGTAGTCGTTGGGACCCCGTTTCCGCTAGCAATCAGCCCCAGCATTTT	CASSRWDPVSASNQPQHF
many	TRBV4-1	TRBD1	TRBJ1-5	TGCGCCAGCAGCCAAGTGGTCGGGACAGTCAATCAGCCCCAGCATTTT	CASSQVVGTVNQPQHF
-	TRBV6-1	TRBD2	TRBJ2-5	TGTGCCAGCAAGAGGGGACTAAGCAATCAGCCCCAGTACTTC	CASKRGLSNQPQYF
-	TRBV5-1	TRBD1	TRBJ1-2	TGCGCCAGCAGCCCCCGGGACAGGGGTAGCTATGGCTACACCTTC	CASSPRDRGSYGYTF
many	TRBV15	-	TRBJ1-5	TGTGCCACCAGTGAAGTCCCCCGAACTTCCATAGGCAATCAGCCCCAGCATTTT	CATSEVPRTSIGNQPQHF
many	TRBV20-1	-	TRBJ2-5	TGCAGTGCTAGACCCTCCGCCGGGGAGACCCAGTACTTC	CSARPSAGETQYF
many	TRBV29-1	TRBD1	TRBJ2-2	TGCAGCGTAGAGGTCCTGGGGGGACAGGGAAGAGAGAACACCGGGGAGCTGTTTTTT	CSVEVLGGQGRENTGELFF
-	TRBV15	TRBD2	TRBJ2-7	TGTGCCACCAGCATGCGGGGGACCTCCTACGAGCAGTACTTC	CATSMRGTSYEQYF
many	TRBV4-1	TRBD1	TRBJ1-5	TGCGCCAGCAGCCAAGACCCAGGGGGTAAAGGTCAGCCCCAGCATTTT	CASSQDPGGKGQPQHF
many	TRBV4-2	-	TRBJ1-2	TGTGCCAGCAGCCAGGATTCCGGGTCTTACTCAGCTAACTATGGCTACACCTTC	CASSQDSGSYSANYGYTF
-	TRBV19	-	TRBJ2-3	TGTGCCAGTAGTTCATGGGACGGGGGCACAGATACGCAGTATTTT	CASSSWDGGTDTQYF
once	TRBV5-1	TRBD1	TRBJ1-1	TGCGCCAGCAGCTTAGGACAGGGGAAGAACACTGAAGCTTTCTTT	CASSLGQGKNTEAFF
many	TRBV5-1	-	TRBJ2-5	TGCGCCAGCAGCTTGGAGACGAGGGAGACCCAGTACTTC	CASSLETRETQYF
-	TRBV14	-	TRBJ1-1	TGTGCCAGCAGCCAGCTTACAGGTGAAGCTTTCTTT	CASSQLTGEAFF
few	TRBV15	-	TRBJ1-2	TGTGCCACCAGCAGGACCCGGGACCTAGGCGGCTACACCTTC	CATSRTRDLGGYTF
-	TRBV7-2	TRBD1	TRBJ2-7	TGTGCCAGCAGCGAACGGGACAGGGGTTTCGCTTCTCGAAGGGCCTACGAGCAGTACTTC	CASSERDRGFASRRAYEQYF
many	TRBV7-9	TRBD1	TRBJ2-7	TGTGCCAGCAGCTTGGACAGGGTCTCCTACGAGCAGTACTTC	CASSLDRVSYEQYF
-	TRBV10-2	TRBD1	TRBJ1-6	TGCGCCAGCTCCGGGACAGGGCCTTCACCCCTCCACTTT	CASSGTGPSPLHF
-	TRBV11-2	TRBD1	TRBJ1-4	TGTGCCAGCAGCGGGACAGCAGTGACCGAAAAACTGTTTTTT	CASSGTAVTEKLFF
-	TRBV10-3	TRBD2	TRBJ2-7	TGTGCCATCAGCAGCGGGGCTTCCTACGAGCAGTACTTC	CAISSGASYEQYF
-	TRBV5-1	-	TRBJ1-6	TGCGCCAGCAGAGGAACCGGGCTCGGTTCACCCCTCCACTTT	CASRGTGLGSPLHF
-	TRBV19	-	TRBJ2-7	TGTGCCAGTAGTACGACTCACCTAGAAACATTCTACGAGCAGTACTTC	CASSTTHLETFYEQYF
-	TRBV7-8	-	TRBJ2-5	TGTGCCAGCAGCTTGGGGCCAGCGGGCAATGAAGAGACCCAGTACTTC	CASSLGPAGNEETQYF
few	TRBV7-8	TRBD2	TRBJ2-7	TGTGCCAGCAGCTCCGGTATAGCGGGAGGGGCCTACGAGCAGTACTTC	CASSSGIAGGAYEQYF
many	TRBV4-1	-	TRBJ1-2	TGCGCCAGCAGCCCCCCCCACCAGTCCTATGGCTACACCTTC	CASSPPHQSYGYTF
-	TRBV5-6	-	TRBJ1-5	TGTGCCAGCAGCCGTGCCGATCAGCCCCAGCATTTT	CASSRADQPQHF